This passage covers 25 T cell receptor beta chains from one sample sequenced in a study of cytomegalovirus exposure and HLA in healthy donors. The PCR ran on 60 Vbeta and 13 Jbeta primers. The repertoire was sequenced with immunoSEQ multiplex PCR; TCRdb's copy has only in-frame clones and lacks some. Of 150,000 to 200,000 clones listed, 81% were seen once; the top ten hold 1.5% to 2%. Material for sequencing was PBMCs. These TCRs come from a man aged 18 to 30 in good health and CMV-seronegative.

This clone was recorded only once. This sequence joins TRBV27 and TRBJ2-2; TRBD2 matches 12 bases. After removal of 3 bases from V and 6 bases from J, the junction contained 5 bases not matched to a gene. This CDR3 contains 16 residues. The V gene's germline CDR1 is MNHEY and CDR2 SMNVEV (reference sequence). The CDR3 sequence: CASSFRLAGVPGELFF. For the CDR3, the DNA is TGTGCCAGCAGTTTCCGACTAGCGGGAGTCCCCGGGGAGCTGTTTTTT.

The chain recombines TRBV5-1 with TRBJ2-2, with D maybe TRBD2 (7 bases). Germline lookup yields CDR1 SGHRS and CDR2 YFSETQ. The CDR3 runs 15 residues. V was pared by 5 bases and J by 4 bases, with 15 bases between. The CDR3 DNA reads TGCGCCAGCAGACTAGGCGGGGGCGGCACCGGGGAGCTGTTTTTT. It is translated as CASRLGGGGTGELFF.

The chain joins TRBV5-1 to TRBJ2-3; 11 positions match TRBD2. Losses at the gene ends were 6 bases for V and 2 bases for J; bases not matched to a gene: 17. The CDR3 is made up of 19 amino acids. The germline CDR1 and CDR2 sequences are SGHRS and YFSETQ. CDR3 loop: CASTTGTSGLNRYTDTQYF. CDR3 nucleotide sequence: TGCGCCAGCACGACCGGGACTAGCGGACTTAACCGTTACACAGATACGCAGTATTTT.

The chain is built from TRBV7-2 and TRBJ2-3, with D possibly being TRBD1 (7 bases). Trimming removed 1 base at V and 4 bases at J, with 15 bases between. This CDR3 comprises 16 residues. Germline V gene data show CDR1 as SGHTA and CDR2 as FQGNSA. The CDR3 loop is CASSLGRGQGADTQYF. CDR3 sequence (DNA): TGTGCCAGCAGCTTAGGTCGGGGGCAGGGGGCAGATACGCAGTATTTT.

This chain links TRBV7-2 with TRBJ2-2, with 7 bases that match TRBD1. The germline V gene encodes CDR1 SGHTA and CDR2 FQGNSA. Trimming cost V 3 bases and J 1 base; bases outside gene matches: 2. The CDR3 has 15 residues. CDR3 DNA: TGTGCCAGCAGCTTGGGACAGCAGAACACCGGGGAGCTGTTTTTT. Translating gives CASSLGQQNTGELFF.

This clone came up once. The chain carries TRBV9 and TRBJ1-1; D remains ambiguous. Trimming removed 5 bases at V and 2 bases at J, with 13 bases between. This CDR3 has 14 residues. Germline-derived CDR1 and CDR2 are SGDLS and YYNGEE. This CDR3 reads CASSSGNGNTEAFF. The CDR3 nucleotides read TGTGCCAGCAGTTCCGGTAACGGTAACACTGAAGCTTTCTTT.

V is TRBV6-5 and J is TRBJ1-2; 7 positions match TRBD1. J gave up 0 bases and V 6 bases, and 7 bases lay outside the gene matches. CDR1 and CDR2 (germline): MNHEY, SVGAGI. The length of the CDR3 is 15 residues. Here the CDR3 DNA reads TGTGCCAGCAGGCCCGACAGGGTCGCTAACTATGGCTACACCTTC. This gives the protein CASRPDRVANYGYTF.

This clone occurred a few times. The CDR3 spells CASSWTGGASSGNTIYF. CDR3 bases: TGTGCCAGCAGCTGGACGGGGGGGGCAAGCTCTGGAAACACCATATATTTT. The chain carries TRBV5-6 and TRBJ1-3; tentatively, D is TRBD1 (6 bases). Germline V gene sequence: CDR1 SGHDT, CDR2 YYEEEE. The CDR3 extends over 17 amino acids. The V and J ends lost 3 bases and 0 bases respectively, with 16 bases between them.

This sequence joins TRBV9 and TRBJ1-2; D uncertain. This CDR3 has 15 amino acids. V lost 3 bases and J lost 1, with 13 bases in between. Germline lookup yields CDR1 SGDLS and CDR2 YYNGEE. The CDR3 DNA follows: TGTGCCAGCAGCGCCTCCCCAGGCAGTAACTATGGCTACACCTTC. Translated, it gives CASSASPGSNYGYTF.

For this clone: A junction end diverges from the germline sequence, so it may reflect a read error. This chain joins TRBV29-1 and TRBJ2-3; possible D gene TRBD2, 7 bases. CDR1 is SQVTM and CDR2 is ANQGSEA in the germline V gene. The CDR3 consists of 15 residues. DNA for the CDR3: TGCAGCGTGGAAGGGGGAGGGGTGGGTACAGATACGCAGTATTTT. Encoded protein: CSVEGGGVGTDTQYF.

This chain joins TRBV11-2 and TRBJ2-5; tentatively, D is TRBD2 (6 bases). CDR1 is SGHAT, CDR2 FQNNGV, per germline. V lost 5 bases and J lost 2, with 12 bases in between. This CDR3 region has 14 residues. The CDR3 spells CASSPGRGQETQYF. CDR3 nucleotides: TGTGCCAGCAGCCCGGGGCGGGGTCAAGAGACCCAGTACTTC.

The chain is built from TRBV5-6 and TRBJ2-1, with TRBD2 matching over 10 bases. Germline V CDR1 and CDR2: SGHDT, YYEEEE. Trimming took 4 bases from V and 10 from J; bases not matched to a gene: 8. The CDR3 runs 14 residues. Here the CDR3 DNA reads TGTGCCAGCAGCCTAGCGGGAGAAGAACGGGAGCAGTTCTTC. It specifies CASSLAGEEREQFF. The whole variable domain, remainder taken from reference TRBV5-6 and TRBJ2-1, is DAGVTQSPTHLIKTRGQQVTLRCSPKSGHDTVSWYQQALGQGPQFIFQYYEEEERQRGNFPDRFSGHQFPNYSSELNVNALLLGDSALYLCASSLAGEEREQFFGPGTRLTVL.

This clone came up a few times. The CDR3: CASSPDSSGTTMDTQYF. The DNA of the CDR3 is TGTGCCAGCAGCCCGGACAGCTCCGGGACAACGATGGATACGCAGTATTTT. This chain uses TRBV7-8 with TRBJ2-3; D is perhaps TRBD1 (6 bases). Germline CDR1 reads SGHVS; CDR2 reads FQNEAQ. The length of the CDR3 is 17 residues. The V end was cut by 5 bases, the J end by 6 bases, with 24 bases between.

This sequence joins TRBV9 and TRBJ2-1; tentative D call: TRBD2 (5 bases). The CDR3 is made up of 15 amino acids. In germline, CDR1 is SGDLS, CDR2 YYNGEE. V shed 0 bases and J shed 3 bases, with 10 bases lying between them. The CDR3 region has the DNA TGTGCCAGCAGCGTAGGCGCGGGCAGCTACAATGAGCAGTTCTTC. This gives the protein CASSVGAGSYNEQFF. The full variable domain, completed using reference TRBV9 and TRBJ2-1, is DSGVTQTPKHLITATGQRVTLRCSPRSGDLSVYWYQQSLDQGLQFLIQYYNGEERAKGNILERFSAQQFPDLHSELNLSSLELGDSALYFCASSVGAGSYNEQFFGPGTRLTVL.

The V gene is TRBV25-1, the J gene TRBJ2-7; D might be TRBD1 (5 bases). This CDR3 region has 13 residues. The V end was cut by 4 bases, the J end by 5 bases, with 12 bases between. Germline CDR1 MGHDK, CDR2 SYGVNS. The CDR3 spells CASSGSGFHEQYF. CDR3 DNA sequence: TGTGCCAGCAGTGGTTCAGGGTTCCACGAGCAGTACTTC.

The chain uses TRBV5-4 and TRBJ2-1; 8 nucleotides line up with TRBD2. The CDR3 runs 15 residues. In germline, CDR1 is SGHNT, CDR2 YYREEE (reference sequence). With V trimmed by 4 bases and J by 7 bases, 10 bases remained unmatched. The CDR3 loop is CASSTAPGGPNEQFF. Written as DNA, the CDR3 is TGTGCCAGCAGCACCGCTCCGGGAGGGCCGAATGAGCAGTTCTTC. Together with reference TRBV5-4 and TRBJ2-1, the CDR3 gives the full variable domain: ETGVTQSPTHLIKTRGQQVTLRCSSQSGHNTVSWYQQALGQGPQFIFQYYREEENGRGNFPPRFSGLQFPNYSSELNVNALELDDSALYLCASSTAPGGPNEQFFGPGTRLTVL.

The rearrangement joins TRBV19 to TRBJ2-7, with a weak D call TRBD1 (6 bases). The CDR3 spans 14 residues. Per germline, CDR1 LNHDA and CDR2 SQIVND (reference sequence). V lost 3 bases to trimming and J lost 5 bases, with 14 bases between them. CDR3 loop: CASSIPTRGNEQYF. CDR3 nucleotide sequence: TGTGCCAGTAGTATTCCCACCAGGGGAAACGAGCAGTACTTC. Full variable domain (outside the CDR3, taken from reference TRBV19 and TRBJ2-7): DGGITQSPKYLFRKEGQNVTLSCEQNLNHDAMYWYRQDPGQGLRLIYYSQIVNDFQKGDIAEGYSVSREKKESFPLTVTSAQKNPTAFYLCASSIPTRGNEQYFGPGTRLTVT.

This clone was counted between two and nine times. This chain connects TRBV19 to TRBJ2-5; 8 bases line up with TRBD1. The CDR3 has 16 amino acids. Germline CDR1 and CDR2: LNHDA and SQIVND (reference sequence). Trimming removed 5 bases from V and 4 bases from J; junction bases left unmatched: 12. CDR3 in amino acids: CASSPTRTGSGETQYF. The CDR3 region has the DNA TGTGCCAGTAGTCCTACCCGGACAGGGTCAGGAGAGACCCAGTACTTC. Filled out from reference TRBV19 and TRBJ2-5, the complete variable domain reads DGGITQSPKYLFRKEGQNVTLSCEQNLNHDAMYWYRQDPGQGLRLIYYSQIVNDFQKGDIAEGYSVSREKKESFPLTVTSAQKNPTAFYLCASSPTRTGSGETQYFGPGTRLLVL.

This sequence joins TRBV11-2 and TRBJ1-3; the D gene is possibly TRBD1 (5 bases). CDR1 and CDR2 (germline): SGHAT, FQNNGV. The V end was cut by 8 bases, the J end by 0 bases, with 11 bases between. The CDR3 extends over 14 amino acids. The CDR3 is CASRGSLSGNTIYF. CDR3 in DNA: TGTGCCAGCCGGGGGAGCCTCTCTGGAAACACCATATATTTT.

The chain uses TRBV28 and TRBJ2-3, with 7 bases fitting TRBD2. The CDR3 has 15 amino acids. Trimming cost V 2 bases and J 2 bases; bases outside gene matches: 4. CDR1 and CDR2 (germline): MDHEN, SYDVKM. CDR3 sequence: CASSLTGGFTDTQYF. The CDR3 DNA reads as TGTGCCAGCAGTTTAACGGGAGGATTCACAGATACGCAGTATTTT.

The chain uses TRBV7-9 and TRBJ2-7, with 7 bases fitting TRBD1. Germline V CDR1 and CDR2: SEHNR, FQNEAQ (reference sequence). With 3 bases clipped from V and 3 bases from J, the junction kept 11 bases outside the gene matches. The CDR3 runs to 16 residues. CDR3 sequence: CASSFPQGTPIYEQYF. Written as DNA, the CDR3 is TGTGCCAGCAGCTTCCCACAGGGGACCCCTATCTACGAGCAGTACTTC.

The rearrangement links TRBV9 to TRBJ2-1, with D possibly matching TRBD2 (5 bases). Trimming shortened V by 2 bases and J by 7 bases, and 16 bases separated the two germline ends. Germline V gene lookup returns CDR1 SGDLS and CDR2 YYNGEE. The CDR3 consists of 15 residues. This chain's CDR3 is CASSVTGSEGNEQFF. As DNA, the CDR3 is TGTGCCAGCAGCGTTACCGGGTCCGAGGGTAATGAGCAGTTCTTC.

This chain uses TRBV7-8 with TRBJ2-5; 8 nucleotides match TRBD1. Germline assignment: CDR1 SGHVS and CDR2 FQNEAQ. The CDR3 length is 15 residues. With 5 bases clipped from V and 3 bases from J, the junction kept 8 bases outside the gene matches. CDR3 sequence: CASSTPQGVEETQYF. Written as DNA, the CDR3 is TGTGCCAGCAGCACCCCACAGGGGGTTGAAGAGACCCAGTACTTC.

The rearrangement uses TRBV11-2 and TRBJ2-5; no clear D. This CDR3 contains 14 residues. V shed 5 bases and J shed 1 base, with 11 bases lying between them. CDR1 is SGHAT and CDR2 is FQNNGV in the germline V gene. Written as DNA, the CDR3 is TGTGCCAGCAGCAAGAGCCTAGGCCAAGAGACCCAGTACTTC. Its protein product is CASSKSLGQETQYF.

V usage is TRBV5-4 and J usage is TRBJ2-3; TRBD2 aligns across 12 bases. This CDR3 contains 15 residues. Germline assignment: CDR1 SGHNT and CDR2 YYREEE (reference sequence). Trimming at V came to 7 bases and at J to 4 bases, leaving 7 bases not matched to a gene. The chain's CDR3 is CASFASGRGADTQYF. The CDR3 DNA reads as TGTGCCAGCTTTGCTAGCGGGAGGGGGGCAGATACGCAGTATTTT.